This T cell receptor (beta chain) stems from a study of blood T cells in healthy people across ages (dated by TCRdb to 2015 to 2017). Looking at the study overall: In model experiments, template switching captured roughly one uniquely barcoded TCR beta cDNA molecule for every two T cells. The donors were divided into four age groups: young (average about 15 years), middle-aged (about 40), aged (about 61) and long-lived (approximately 74). The study analyzed two additional independent replicas of 1 million unique cDNA reads from the same blood draw for two donors, one aged 18 to 29 and one aged 80 or older. The study measured age-related changes in TCR beta repertoire diversity using deep sequencing normalized with unique cDNA molecular identifiers. Donors of different ages were randomly distributed across sequencing lanes to avoid experimental bias. Beyond this particular receptor, the publication reports: Because the CMV infection status of the donors was unknown, age-related changes in expanded clonotypes may potentially have been confounded. Observed TCR beta diversity per million T cells fell roughly linearly with age, and a significant reduction was already apparent by age roughly 40. Since profiling was done on bulk unsorted PBMCs, naive and antigen-experienced compartments could not be conclusively compared. Estimates of total diversity based on one million sequenced T cells were considered lower bounds and underestimates. Compared with the aged group, more naive CD4+ T cells, fewer expanded clones and increased TCR diversity were shown by the long-lived group, suggesting age selection. A strong correlation was found between observed TCR beta diversity and the percentage of naive T cells measured by flow cytometry.

The library was obtained by 5' RACE. Sequencing used an Illumina HiSeq 2500. The second PCR ran for roughly 7 to 12 cycles and used a J-beta primer mix along with a sample-barcoded 5' primer. A template-switch 5' adaptor carrying 12 random nucleotides introduced a unique molecular identifier onto each TCR beta cDNA molecule. Each sample yielded at least 2.5 million CDR3-containing paired-end reads. First-strand cDNA synthesis was performed from all RNA using the Mint cDNA synthesis kit, with priming by a TRBC-specific oligonucleotide. All cDNA was treated with uracil-DNA glycosylase and then went through a first 18-cycle PCR with the universal primers M1SS and BC2_uni_R. The study's processing was this. Normalization of each sample was performed by random selection of 1 million high-quality reads, each carrying a distinct molecular identifier. Instead of being binned into consensus sequences, reads with shared molecular identifiers were discarded. CDR3 identification, clonotype clustering and error correction used MiTCR with a Q25 quality threshold and the strictest error-elimination algorithm. A nonparametric unseen species model using Euler transformation provided a lower-bound estimate of total TCR beta diversity. The public reads were quality trimmed at Q25 with fastp and then assembled into clones with MiXCR by TCRdb, keeping productive beta chains. One record per CDR3 amino acid sequence lists the most common genes and DNA. These V and J calls originate from TCRdb's pipeline instead of the authors' own analysis. The sample table records some 700,000 distinct CDR3 sequences; about 20% of these occur just once. About 22% of the sample lies in the top ten.

Trimmed from V: 2 bases; trimmed from J: 7 bases; junction bases lacking a gene match: 7. As encoded in the germline V gene, CDR1 is LGHNA while CDR2 is YNFKEQ. The CDR3 runs 16 amino acids, cysteine and phenylalanine included. Only the CDR3 portion is preserved as DNA: 48 bases, with reading frame beginning at the first base. Concerning this clonotype itself: This clone's antigen is unknown. No qualities accompany the bases; no much larger clone lies one base away.

The roughly 39 donors, aged roughly 6 to 95 years, were systemically healthy Caucasian individuals from Russia. Each donor gave approximately 9.3 milliliters of peripheral blood, collected into EDTA-treated Vacutainer tubes. Ficoll-Paque density-gradient centrifugation was used to isolate PBMCs, with at least 7 million per sample. Trizol reagent was used to extract total RNA from PBMCs, with at least 5.5 micrograms per sample. For every donor, an aliquot of PBMCs went through flow cytometry to measure the percentages of naive CD45RAhigh/CD27high T cells. The source is a man between 65 and 85 years old in good health. The chain uses TRBV4-2 and TRBJ2-1, with 11 bases matching TRBD2. The sample was blood. The CDR3 in this case is CASSQLLAGVRNEQFF. In nucleotide form, the sequence is TGTGCCAGCAGCCAACTACTAGCGGGAGTTCGGAATGAGCAGTTCTTC.